Listed below are T cell receptor beta chains from one sample, sequenced in a study of blood T cell repertoires in COVID-19. The table came from immunoSEQ multiplex PCR; TCRdb's copy has only in-frame clones and leaves some out. Altogether under 75,000 clones are present, over 75% being singletons, with the ten largest covering roughly 2.8%. Sequenced material: peripheral blood. Every receptor here comes from a man aged 50-59 years with acute or convalescent COVID-19. CDR3s include the opening cysteine and the closing phenylalanine or tryptophan. D genes are given only for firm matches. Clone size, where shown, is once, few, many, or a class for clones that have expanded.

size: .; J: TRBJ2-4; D: TRBD1; V: TRBV11-2; CDR3: CASSYTRQGVSNIQYF; DNA: TGTGCCAGCAGCTACACGCGACAGGGGGTCAGCAACATTCAGTACTTC
size: .; J: TRBJ2-1; D: TRBD2; V: TRBV28; CDR3: CASSLVGLAGGNEQFF; DNA: TGTGCCAGCAGTTTAGTGGGACTAGCGGGGGGGAATGAGCAGTTCTTC
size: .; J: TRBJ2-3; D: .; V: TRBV19; CDR3: CASSPLLGGDTQYF; DNA: TGTGCCAGTAGTCCCCTCCTGGGGGGAGATACGCAGTATTTT
size: .; J: TRBJ2-7; D: TRBD2; V: TRBV16; CDR3: CASSQSQTSGAYEQYF; DNA: TGTGCCAGCAGCCAATCCCAGACTAGCGGGGCCTACGAGCAGTACTTC
size: .; J: TRBJ1-4; D: TRBD1; V: TRBV7-9; CDR3: CASSLGGTANEKLFF; DNA: TGTGCCAGCAGCTTAGGCGGGACAGCTAATGAAAAACTGTTTTTT
size: .; J: TRBJ1-6; D: TRBD1; V: TRBV18; CDR3: CASSPPQGVNSPLHF; DNA: TGTGCCAGCTCACCACCGCAGGGGGTCAATTCACCCCTCCACTTT
size: .; J: TRBJ2-5; D: TRBD2; V: TRBV7-9; CDR3: CASSHTSGNYQETQYF; DNA: TGTGCCAGCAGCCACACTAGCGGGAACTACCAAGAGACCCAGTACTTC
size: .; J: TRBJ1-5; D: TRBD1; V: TRBV9; CDR3: CASSPGTDSNQPQHF; DNA: TGTGCCAGCAGCCCCGGGACAGATAGCAATCAGCCCCAGCATTTT
size: few; J: TRBJ1-2; D: TRBD1; V: TRBV5-1; CDR3: CASSIRTGGIYGYTF; DNA: TGCGCCAGCAGCATCCGGACAGGTGGGATCTATGGCTACACCTTC
size: .; J: TRBJ1-1; D: TRBD1; V: TRBV5-5; CDR3: CASSYGTANTEAFF; DNA: TGTGCCAGCAGCTACGGGACAGCGAACACTGAAGCTTTCTTT
size: few; J: TRBJ2-2; D: TRBD1; V: TRBV2; CDR3: CASGTGGRNTGELFF; DNA: TGTGCCAGCGGAACAGGGGGACGAAACACCGGGGAGCTGTTTTTT
size: .; J: TRBJ1-4; D: TRBD1; V: TRBV4-3; CDR3: CASSQTGQGFSTNEKLFF; DNA: TGCGCCAGCAGCCAAACGGGACAGGGATTTTCAACTAATGAAAAACTGTTTTTT
size: .; J: TRBJ1-1; D: .; V: TRBV12-3/TRBV12-4; CDR3: CASTKQGQGEAFF; DNA: TGTGCCAGCACTAAGCAGGGGCAGGGTGAAGCTTTCTTT
size: .; J: TRBJ1-1; D: .; V: TRBV18; CDR3: CASCITANTEAFF; DNA: TGTGCCAGCTGTATCACAGCGAACACTGAAGCTTTCTTT
size: .; J: TRBJ2-2; D: TRBD2; V: TRBV5-1; CDR3: CASSSRGLAGLNVFF; DNA: TGCGCCAGCAGCTCCCGAGGACTAGCGGGACTAAATGTGTTTTTT
size: .; J: TRBJ2-6; D: .; V: TRBV4-3; CDR3: CASSHSGSGANVLTF; DNA: TGCGCCAGCAGCCACTCCGGCTCTGGGGCCAACGTCCTGACTTTC
size: .; J: TRBJ1-5; D: .; V: TRBV4-1; CDR3: CASSTRVNQPQHF; DNA: TGCGCCAGCAGCACCAGGGTAAATCAGCCCCAGCATTTT
size: .; J: TRBJ2-3; D: TRBD2; V: TRBV28; CDR3: CASSSGGPQADTQYF; DNA: TGTGCCAGCAGCAGCGGGGGTCCCCAGGCAGATACGCAGTATTTT
size: .; J: TRBJ1-1; D: .; V: TRBV5-1; CDR3: CASSSSLQSEAFF; DNA: TGCGCCAGCAGCTCCTCCTTACAGAGTGAAGCTTTCTTT
size: .; J: TRBJ2-1; D: TRBD1; V: TRBV24-1; CDR3: CATRAGQGYNEQFF; DNA: TGTGCCACCAGGGCGGGACAGGGTTACAATGAGCAGTTCTTC
size: .; J: TRBJ1-2; D: .; V: TRBV28; CDR3: CASSLWLDSHSF; DNA: TGTGCCAGCAGTTTATGGCTGGACAGCCATAGCTTC
size: .; J: TRBJ2-1; D: TRBD2; V: TRBV4-3; CDR3: CASSFMVGEGNEQFF; DNA: TGCGCCAGCAGCTTTATGGTTGGGGAGGGCAATGAGCAGTTCTTC
size: .; J: TRBJ1-5; D: .; V: TRBV28; CDR3: CASSLPNQPQHF; DNA: TGTGCCAGCAGTTTACCTAATCAGCCCCAGCATTTT
size: .; J: TRBJ2-7; D: TRBD1; V: TRBV4-1; CDR3: CASSPTRVQGNFYEQYF; DNA: TGCGCCAGCAGCCCCACGAGGGTACAGGGGAATTTCTACGAGCAGTACTTC
size: .; J: TRBJ1-2; D: .; V: TRBV27; CDR3: CASRSLTGRIYGYTF; DNA: TGTGCCAGCAGGAGCCTCACGGGGAGAATCTATGGCTACACCTTC
size: .; J: TRBJ2-3; D: .; V: TRBV28; CDR3: CASSDDWTGITSTDTQYF; DNA: TGTGCCAGCAGTGACGACTGGACTGGGATCACTAGCACAGATACGCAGTATTTT
size: .; J: TRBJ2-3; D: TRBD1; V: TRBV19; CDR3: CASSDVGQDTDTQYF; DNA: TGTGCCAGTAGTGATGTGGGACAGGACACAGATACGCAGTATTTT
size: .; J: TRBJ2-3; D: .; V: TRBV7-6; CDR3: CASSFLTASTDTQYF; DNA: TGTGCCAGCAGCTTTCTGACAGCTAGCACAGATACGCAGTATTTT
size: .; J: TRBJ2-3; D: .; V: TRBV2; CDR3: CASSELTDTQYF; DNA: TGTGCCAGCAGTGAACTTACAGATACGCAGTATTTT
size: .; J: TRBJ1-1; D: TRBD1; V: TRBV3-1/TRBV3-2; CDR3: CASSLGTGVFEAFF; DNA: TGTGCCAGCAGCCTAGGGACAGGGGTATTTGAAGCTTTCTTT
size: few; J: TRBJ2-7; D: TRBD2; V: TRBV7-9; CDR3: CASSTSGVAYEQYF; DNA: TGTGCCAGCAGCACCAGCGGGGTAGCCTACGAGCAGTACTTC
size: .; J: TRBJ2-3; D: .; V: TRBV5-1; CDR3: CASTPSGADTQYF; DNA: TGCGCCAGCACCCCGTCAGGGGCAGATACGCAGTATTTT
size: .; J: TRBJ2-1; D: TRBD2; V: TRBV20-1; CDR3: CSASVRGRATSSYNEQFF; DNA: TGCAGTGCTAGTGTCCGCGGGAGGGCCACATCCTCCTACAATGAGCAGTTCTTC
size: .; J: TRBJ2-1; D: TRBD2; V: TRBV12-5; CDR3: CASGLALSGRGNEQFF; DNA: TGTGCTAGTGGTTTGGCCCTTAGCGGGAGAGGCAATGAGCAGTTCTTC
size: once; J: TRBJ2-2; D: .; V: TRBV5-1; CDR3: CASRSTPSTGELFF; DNA: TGCGCCAGCAGATCCACACCATCAACCGGGGAGCTGTTTTTT
size: .; J: TRBJ1-5; D: TRBD1; V: TRBV28; CDR3: CASSDRGLQPQHF; DNA: TGTGCCAGCAGTGACAGGGGGCTTCAGCCCCAGCATTTT
size: .; J: TRBJ1-2; D: .; V: TRBV30; CDR3: CAGGEYLYGYTF; DNA: TGTGCCGGGGGGGAGTACCTCTATGGCTACACCTTC
size: .; J: TRBJ1-1; D: .; V: TRBV2; CDR3: CASSETVEAFF; DNA: TGTGCCAGCAGTGAAACGGTCGAAGCTTTCTTT
size: .; J: TRBJ2-5; D: .; V: TRBV7-9; CDR3: CASSLSLAQETQYF; DNA: TGTGCCAGCAGCTTAAGTTTGGCCCAAGAGACCCAGTACTTC
size: .; J: TRBJ2-1; D: .; V: TRBV11-3; CDR3: CASSSRDQVFKLSHREQFF; DNA: TGTGCCAGCAGCTCCAGGGATCAGGTCTTTAAATTGTCCCATAGAGAGCAGTTCTTC
size: .; J: TRBJ2-2; D: .; V: TRBV27; CDR3: CASSLGGLNTGELFF; DNA: TGTGCCAGCAGTCTCGGGGGGCTTAACACCGGGGAGCTGTTTTTT
size: .; J: TRBJ2-5; D: TRBD2; V: TRBV6-6; CDR3: CASSYSTSGSFKTQYF; DNA: TGTGCCAGCAGTTACTCGACTAGCGGGAGTTTTAAGACCCAGTACTTC
size: .; J: TRBJ2-7; D: TRBD2; V: TRBV5-1; CDR3: CASSFGGSFFYEQYF; DNA: TGCGCCAGCAGCTTCGGCGGGAGCTTCTTCTACGAGCAGTACTTC
size: .; J: TRBJ2-3; D: TRBD1; V: TRBV28; CDR3: CASSLTWGTGFGDTQYF; DNA: TGTGCCAGCAGTTTAACTTGGGGGACAGGATTTGGGGATACGCAGTATTTT
size: .; J: TRBJ1-2; D: .; V: TRBV7-2; CDR3: CASSLGAGTQYGYTF; DNA: TGTGCCAGCAGCTTAGGGGCGGGGACTCAATATGGCTACACCTTC
size: once; J: TRBJ1-2; D: TRBD1; V: TRBV30; CDR3: CARTGGRSYGYTF; DNA: TGTGCCCGGACAGGGGGCAGGAGCTATGGCTACACCTTC
size: .; J: TRBJ2-3; D: TRBD1; V: TRBV28; CDR3: CASRGQPSTDTQYF; DNA: TGTGCCAGCAGGGGACAGCCTAGCACAGATACGCAGTATTTT